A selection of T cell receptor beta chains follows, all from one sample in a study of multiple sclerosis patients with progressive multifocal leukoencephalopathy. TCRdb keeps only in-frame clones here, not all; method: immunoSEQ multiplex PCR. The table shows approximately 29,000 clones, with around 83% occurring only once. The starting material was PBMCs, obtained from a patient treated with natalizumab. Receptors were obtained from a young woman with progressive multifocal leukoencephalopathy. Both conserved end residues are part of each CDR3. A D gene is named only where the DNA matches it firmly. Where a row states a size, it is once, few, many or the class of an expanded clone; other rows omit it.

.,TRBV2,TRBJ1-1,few,TGTGCCAGCAGTTTAGGTTTGACTGAAGCTTTCTTT,CASSLGLTEAFF
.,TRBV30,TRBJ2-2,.,TGTGCCTGGCGACAGGGAGGGACCGGGGAGCTGTTTTTT,CAWRQGGTGELFF
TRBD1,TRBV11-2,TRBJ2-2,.,TGTGCCAGCAGCCAGGGACAGTTCGCGAACACCGGGGAGCTGTTTTTT,CASSQGQFANTGELFF
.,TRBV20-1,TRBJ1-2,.,TGCAGTGCTGCGGACGGTGGCGGCTACACCTTC,CSAADGGGYTF
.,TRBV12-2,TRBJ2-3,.,TGTGCAAGTCGCTTAGAGGGACTAGCGGGGGGGACAGATACGCAGTATTTT,CASRLEGLAGGTDTQYF
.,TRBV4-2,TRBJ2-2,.,TGTGCCAGCAGCCAACGGGGGTCTAGCACCGGGGAGCTGTTTTTT,CASSQRGSSTGELFF
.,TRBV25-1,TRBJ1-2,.,TGTGCCAGCAGTGATTCCCCGGCGGGTGCCTATGGCTACACCTTC,CASSDSPAGAYGYTF
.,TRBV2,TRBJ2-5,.,TGTGCCAGCAGTGAAGCGGGAGTAGGGACCCAGTACTTC,CASSEAGVGTQYF
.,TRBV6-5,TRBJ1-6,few,TGTGCCAGCAGTTACGGACAGACAAAAAATTCACCCCTCCACTTT,CASSYGQTKNSPLHF
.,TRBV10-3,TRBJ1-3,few,TGTGCCATCGGGAAGGAAGTTTCGGGAAACACCATATATTTT,CAIGKEVSGNTIYF
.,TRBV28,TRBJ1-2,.,TGTGCCAGCAGTTTGGGGTCAGGGCGAGGCTACACCTTC,CASSLGSGRGYTF
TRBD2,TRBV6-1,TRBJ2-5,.,TGTGCCAGCAGTGAAGGAGCGGGAGGGCAAGAGACCCAGTACTTC,CASSEGAGGQETQYF
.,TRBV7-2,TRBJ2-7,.,TGTGCCAGCCTGCCCCGGGCAGGGTCGAACGAGCAGTACTTC,CASLPRAGSNEQYF
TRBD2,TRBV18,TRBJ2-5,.,TGTGCCAGCTCACCACTGTGGAGCGGGGGGGACCAAGAGACCCAGTACTTC,CASSPLWSGGDQETQYF
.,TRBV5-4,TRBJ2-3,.,TGTGCCAGCAGCCAGAGGTCTCTTCCAGATACGCAGTATTTT,CASSQRSLPDTQYF
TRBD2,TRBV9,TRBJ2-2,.,TGTGCCAGCAGCCCGCGGTTACTAGCGGGGACCGGGGAGCTGTTTTTT,CASSPRLLAGTGELFF
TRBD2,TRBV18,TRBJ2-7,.,TGTGCCAGCTCCCCGGGAGGTGTGGTCCAGTACTTC,CASSPGGVVQYF
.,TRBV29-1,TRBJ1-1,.,TGCAGCGTTGGAGGACAGTTGAACACTGAAGCTTTCTTT,CSVGGQLNTEAFF
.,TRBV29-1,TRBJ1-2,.,TGCAGCGTTCAAGCAGGGGTGAGGTATGGCTACACCTTC,CSVQAGVRYGYTF
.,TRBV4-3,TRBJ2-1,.,TGCGCCAGCAGCCAATCCTTAGCTCCCAGTGAGCAGTTCTTC,CASSQSLAPSEQFF
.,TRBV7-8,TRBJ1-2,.,TGTGCCAGCAGCGCGGGTCTTTATGGCTACACCTTC,CASSAGLYGYTF
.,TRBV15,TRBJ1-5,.,TGTGCCACCAGCCCGTCTACCTGGGGGCAGCCCCAGCATTTT,CATSPSTWGQPQHF
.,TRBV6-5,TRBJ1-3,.,TGTGCCAGCAGTTACGAGGGGGTCAGCTCTGGAAACACCATATATTTT,CASSYEGVSSGNTIYF
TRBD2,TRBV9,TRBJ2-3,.,TGTGCCAGCAGCGTAAACCGGCGGGGGTCCACAGATACGCAGTATTTT,CASSVNRRGSTDTQYF
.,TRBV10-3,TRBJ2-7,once,TGTGCCATCAGTGAGTCCGGCCTGAGCTACGAGCAGTACTTC,CAISESGLSYEQYF
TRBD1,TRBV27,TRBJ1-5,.,TGTGCCAGCAGTCCGGGGACAGGTAATAATCAGCCCCAGCATTTT,CASSPGTGNNQPQHF